This T cell receptor beta chain was recorded in a study of OX40 agonist ivuxolimab in advanced cancers. Study as a whole: At 0.01 to 10 mg/kg, ivuxolimab was administered intravenously to patients every 2 weeks. Partial response was recorded in three patients: one hepatocellular carcinoma and two cutaneous melanoma cases.

A word on this clone: The antigen is unknown.

This CDR3 is 11 amino acids long. The germline V gene encodes CDR1 GTSNPN and CDR2 SVGIG (reference sequence). V was trimmed by 5 bases and J by 10 bases, leaving 14 bases between them. Study-wide points: Partial responders at 0.1-3.0 mg/kg had among the lowest clonal expansion.

The protocol was immunoSEQ multiplex PCR, while the TCRdb copy is restricted to in-frame clones and leaves out a portion. The data show some 130,000 clones, 80% to 90% seen once. The gene calls are TRBV30 and TRBJ1-1, with a tentative D call TRBD1 (6 bases). Material: CD4+ or CD8+ T cells sorted from blood, obtained in a trial of the OX40 agonist ivuxolimab. This receptor was taken from an adult with an advanced solid tumor such as melanoma, head and neck, liver or kidney cancer. The DNA for the CDR3 is TGTGCCTGGTGGGTAGTAGGGGGAGCTTTCTTT. Protein: CAWWVVGGAFF.